This T cell receptor beta chain was identified in a study of blood T cell repertoires in COVID-19. Individuals drawn from around 25 US areas were roughly 18 to 100 years old. V was shortened by 3 bases and J by 3 bases, with 6 bases between the two germline ends. Germline CDR1 is LNHDA and CDR2 is SQIVND (reference sequence). The CDR3 extends over 12 amino acids. Sequenced by immunoSEQ multiplex PCR; TCRdb stores in-frame clones only, minus some. This sample carries 320,000 or so clones, about 90% of them seen once, and the ten largest clones take more than 0.8%. Material: PBMCs or T cells enriched from blood (not recorded which). This TCR was recovered from a woman aged 25-40 years who had recovered from COVID-19. V and J are TRBV19 and TRBJ2-7, with D unclear. CDR3 in amino acids: CASSMSGYEQYF. The CDR3 DNA reads TGTGCCAGTAGTATGTCGGGCTACGAGCAGTACTTC.